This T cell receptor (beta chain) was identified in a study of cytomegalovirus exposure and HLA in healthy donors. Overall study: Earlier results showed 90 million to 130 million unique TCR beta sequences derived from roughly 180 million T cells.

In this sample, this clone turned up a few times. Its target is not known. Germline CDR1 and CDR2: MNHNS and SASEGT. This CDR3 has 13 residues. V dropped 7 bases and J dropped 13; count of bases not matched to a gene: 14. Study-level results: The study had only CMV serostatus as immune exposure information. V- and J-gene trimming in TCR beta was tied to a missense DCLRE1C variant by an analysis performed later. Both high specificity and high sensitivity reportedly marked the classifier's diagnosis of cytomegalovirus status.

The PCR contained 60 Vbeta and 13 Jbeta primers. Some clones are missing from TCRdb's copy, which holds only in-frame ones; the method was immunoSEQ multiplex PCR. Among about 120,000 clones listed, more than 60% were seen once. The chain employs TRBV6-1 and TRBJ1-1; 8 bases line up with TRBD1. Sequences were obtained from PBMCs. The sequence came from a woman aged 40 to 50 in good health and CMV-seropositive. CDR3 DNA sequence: TGTGCCAGCACTCAAGACAGGGGCGGGGTAGGTTTCTTT. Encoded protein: CASTQDRGGVGFF.